This is a list of T cell receptor beta chains from one sample in a study of cytomegalovirus exposure and HLA in healthy donors. This table comes from immunoSEQ multiplex PCR, and its TCRdb copy is limited to in-frame clones, with some not included. Of approximately 180,000 clones in the sample, about 73% were seen once. The sample was PBMCs. The source of these receptors is a woman aged 45-60 years in good health and CMV-seropositive. The CDR3 runs from the conserved cysteine through the conserved F or W. A D gene is named only where the DNA matches it firmly. Clone size is stated in some rows and not others, as once, few, many or a class when expanded.

d_call | clone_size | j_call | v_call | cdr3_nt | cdr3_aa
NA | NA | TRBJ2-2 | TRBV5-1 | TGCGCCAGCAGCTTGGATGCAGGGAAGGCCGGGGAGCTGTTTTTT | CASSLDAGKAGELFF
NA | NA | TRBJ2-2 | TRBV4-1 | TGCGCCAGCAGCCACGCCGCGACCGGGGAGCTGTTTTTT | CASSHAATGELFF
TRBD1 | NA | TRBJ2-7 | TRBV5-1 | TGCGCCAGCAGCCGGGACAGGGGACCCTACGAGCAGTACTTC | CASSRDRGPYEQYF
NA | NA | TRBJ1-1 | TRBV2 | TGTGCCAGCAGTGTTGGGGAGACGAACACTGAAGCTTTCTTT | CASSVGETNTEAFF
TRBD2 | few | TRBJ2-7 | TRBV5-1 | TGCGCCAGCAGCCCCACTAGCGGCTCCTACGAGCAGTACTTC | CASSPTSGSYEQYF
NA | NA | TRBJ1-1 | TRBV30 | TGTGCTTGTCGGCAGGGCCTGAACACTGAAGCTTTCTTT | CACRQGLNTEAFF
NA | NA | TRBJ1-5 | TRBV9 | TGTGCCAGCAGCGTCCAGGTAGATCAGCCCCAGCATTTT | CASSVQVDQPQHF
TRBD1 | NA | TRBJ2-3 | TRBV10-3 | TGTGCCATCAGTGAAGGGGACAGGCGCACAGATACGCAGTATTTT | CAISEGDRRTDTQYF
TRBD1 | NA | TRBJ1-6 | TRBV5-3 | TGTGCCAGAAGCCCGGGACAGGGGGCGATAAGCTCCTATAATTCACCCCTCCACTTT | CARSPGQGAISSYNSPLHF
NA | NA | TRBJ2-5 | TRBV6-1 | TGTGCCAGCAGTTTCGGGAGTTTAAGACAAGAGACCCAGTACTTC | CASSFGSLRQETQYF
TRBD1 | few | TRBJ1-4 | TRBV6-5 | TGTGCCAGCAGCGCCGGGACAGAAGGTGAAAAACTGTTTTTT | CASSAGTEGEKLFF
NA | NA | TRBJ2-1 | TRBV6-5 | TGTGCCAGCAGTAGGCCAGCGAGCTCCTACAATGAGCAGTTCTTC | CASSRPASSYNEQFF
TRBD1 | NA | TRBJ1-5 | TRBV30 | TGTGCCTGGAGTGCCAGGGGGGATCAGCCCCAGCATTTT | CAWSARGDQPQHF
TRBD1 | NA | TRBJ1-2 | TRBV4-1 | TGCGCCAGCAGCCAAGTAGGGGACAGGAAGGGCTACACCTTC | CASSQVGDRKGYTF
TRBD2 | NA | TRBJ2-5 | TRBV5-1 | TGCGCCAGCAGCCGGACTAGCGGGGGGCGTGAGGAGACCCAGTACTTC | CASSRTSGGREETQYF
NA | once | TRBJ1-5 | TRBV9 | TGTGCCAGCAGCGTAGAAAACTTAGCCGGGGATCAGCCCCAGCATTTT | CASSVENLAGDQPQHF
NA | NA | TRBJ1-5 | TRBV5-5 | TGTGCCAGCAGCTGGGGGGAAAGCAATCAGCCCCAGCATTTT | CASSWGESNQPQHF
NA | NA | TRBJ1-1 | TRBV9 | TGTGCCAGCAGCGTAAGCGGCGCCACTGAAGCTTTCTTT | CASSVSGATEAFF
NA | NA | TRBJ2-7 | TRBV11-2 | TGTGCCAGCAGCTTAGTATACCAGGGATCGAGCCAGTACTTC | CASSLVYQGSSQYF
NA | NA | TRBJ2-7 | TRBV18 | TGTGCCAGCTCACCCCGCGGGACAGCGACCTACGAGCAGTACTTC | CASSPRGTATYEQYF
TRBD2 | NA | TRBJ2-7 | TRBV12-5 | TGTGCTAGTGGTCTCCCATCGGGGGGGCCGGACTCCTACGAGCAGTACTTC | CASGLPSGGPDSYEQYF
NA | NA | TRBJ1-5 | TRBV2 | TGTGCCAGCAGTGAAACTTGGGACAAAAGGGCGCATCAGCCCCAGCATTTT | CASSETWDKRAHQPQHF
NA | NA | TRBJ1-1 | TRBV5-8 | TGTGCCAGCAGCTTGGGACAGTGGAACACTGAAGCTTTCTTT | CASSLGQWNTEAFF
NA | once | TRBJ2-5 | TRBV18 | TGTGCCAGCTCGCTTTCACAGGGTAGAGAGACCCAGTACTTC | CASSLSQGRETQYF
NA | medium-sized | TRBJ2-7 | TRBV4-1 | TGCGCCAGCAGCCAAGAAAGGTCAGGGGTCTACGAGCAGTACTTC | CASSQERSGVYEQYF
TRBD1 | once | TRBJ1-1 | TRBV5-1 | TGCGCCAGCAGCTCTGACAGGGGCACTGAAGCTTTCTTT | CASSSDRGTEAFF
NA | NA | TRBJ1-5 | TRBV6-4 | TGTGCCAGCAGCCTATTAGCCAATCAGCCCCAGCATTTT | CASSLLANQPQHF
TRBD2 | NA | TRBJ2-2 | TRBV5-4 | TGTGCCAGCAGACCCGAAGGTCTAGCGGGGGGAACCGGGGAGCTGTTTTTT | CASRPEGLAGGTGELFF
NA | NA | TRBJ2-4 | TRBV6-5 | TGTGCCAGCAGTTACTCAGCGGCGACAGCCAAAAACATTCAGTACTTC | CASSYSAATAKNIQYF
TRBD1 | NA | TRBJ1-5 | TRBV30 | TGTGCCTGGAGCTCTGACAGGGATCAGCCCCAGCATTTT | CAWSSDRDQPQHF
TRBD2 | NA | TRBJ2-3 | TRBV5-6 | TGTGCCAGCAGTTCGGGGGGGTTTTCAGATACGCAGTATTTT | CASSSGGFSDTQYF
NA | NA | TRBJ2-5 | TRBV12-2 | TGTGCAAGTCGCTTAGAACTCATAGCGCGCACCCAAGAGACCCAGTACTTC | CASRLELIARTQETQYF
NA | few | TRBJ1-2 | TRBV18 | TGTGCCAGCTCACCACCGGGTGGTTTAGCCTATGGCTACACCTTC | CASSPPGGLAYGYTF
TRBD1 | NA | TRBJ2-3 | TRBV27 | TGTGCCAGCAGTTTATTAGGGACAGGGGGCGTCCCGGGGACAGATACGCAGTATTTT | CASSLLGTGGVPGTDTQYF
NA | NA | TRBJ2-7 | TRBV18 | TGTGCCAGCTCGGCAGAGTCTAGCTCCTACGAGCAGTACTTC | CASSAESSSYEQYF
TRBD1 | NA | TRBJ1-2 | TRBV25-1 | TGTGCCAGCAGTGCAGAGAAGGGGACAGATCGTGGCTACACCTTC | CASSAEKGTDRGYTF
TRBD1 | NA | TRBJ2-7 | TRBV4-1 | TGCGCCAGCAGCCATACAGGGGCCGAGCAGTACTTC | CASSHTGAEQYF
TRBD1 | NA | TRBJ1-2 | TRBV10-3 | TGTGCCATCAATGACCGGGACAGGGACGACTATGGCTACACCTTC | CAINDRDRDDYGYTF
TRBD1 | NA | TRBJ2-2 | TRBV7-9 | TGTGCCAGCAGCTTAAGGGACAGGGAAAACACCGGGGAGCTGTTTTTT | CASSLRDRENTGELFF
NA | NA | TRBJ1-4 | TRBV30 | TGTGCCTTCCGGGACACAAATGAAAAACTGTTTTTT | CAFRDTNEKLFF
NA | NA | TRBJ1-5 | TRBV9 | TGTGCCAGCAGCGAGGGGCAGGCTTTCTCCTCTAGCAATCAGCCCCAGCATTTT | CASSEGQAFSSSNQPQHF
NA | NA | TRBJ2-1 | TRBV2 | TGTGCCAGCATATTACGCCACAAAGAGGATGAGCAGTTCTTC | CASILRHKEDEQFF
TRBD1 | once | TRBJ1-5 | TRBV19 | TGTGCCAGTAGTATAGGGCAGGGGGGCCTACTTAATCAGCCCCAGCATTTT | CASSIGQGGLLNQPQHF
NA | NA | TRBJ1-1 | TRBV29-1 | TGCAGCGTTGGGGGGGGCCTGAACACTGAAGCTTTCTTT | CSVGGGLNTEAFF
NA | NA | TRBJ1-1 | TRBV6-1 | TGTGCCAGCAGTGAAAAAAGGGGAGGGTATACTGAAGCTTTCTTT | CASSEKRGGYTEAFF
NA | few | TRBJ2-3 | TRBV29-1 | TGCAGCGTTGATCCTTCCACAGATACGCAGTATTTT | CSVDPSTDTQYF
NA | NA | TRBJ2-1 | TRBV15 | TGTGCCACCAGCAGTAGTCGGGTCCTCTTTGGCAATGAGCAGTTCTTC | CATSSSRVLFGNEQFF
TRBD1 | NA | TRBJ1-3 | TRBV7-2 | TGTGCCAGCAGCAGCACAGGGGGATACTCCTCTGGAAACACCATATATTTT | CASSSTGGYSSGNTIYF
NA | NA | TRBJ2-1 | TRBV7-9 | TGTGCCAGCAGCCCCTCTTACAGGGTAACCTACAATGAGCAGTTCTTC | CASSPSYRVTYNEQFF
NA | NA | TRBJ1-6 | TRBV2 | TGTGCCAGCAGCGGACAGCCTAATTCACCCCTCCACTTT | CASSGQPNSPLHF
NA | NA | TRBJ1-2 | TRBV19 | TGTGCCAGTAGAGGGTATGAGGGCCCGACGGCTGGCTACACCTTC | CASRGYEGPTAGYTF
NA | NA | TRBJ2-7 | TRBV11-2 | TGTGCCAGCAGCTCCCTCCCTAGGGGTACCTACGAGCAGTACTTC | CASSSLPRGTYEQYF